The subject of this entry is one T cell receptor beta chain. Its antigen is currently unknown. This sample is part of a study of cytomegalovirus exposure and HLA in healthy donors. Study-level findings and limits: Later examination showed HLA-associated TCR beta chains had greater clonal expansion than equally common others. While the bulk of TCR sequences proved rare, some public TCRs turned up in many donors.

While unrecorded immune exposures were likely, the donors were nominally healthy when sampled. 13 Jbeta primers and 60 Vbeta primers were used for the PCR. The table came from immunoSEQ multiplex PCR; TCRdb's copy has only in-frame clones and leaves some out. This table has approximately 130,000 clones, 75% to 90% appearing once. This CDR3 spans 15 amino acids. The germline CDR1 and CDR2 sequences are MGHRA and YSYEKL. The V gene lost 2 bases and the J gene lost 2 bases, with 12 bases spanning the gap. The rearrangement uses TRBV4-1 and TRBJ1-1; D is possibly TRBD1 (6 bases). The source material was PBMCs. This sequence was found in a woman in her 30s in good health and CMV-seropositive. The CDR3 protein is CASSQRDTLNTEAFF. CDR3 in DNA: TGCGCCAGCAGCCAACGGGACACCCTTAACACTGAAGCTTTCTTT.